Listed here are 31 T cell receptor beta chains from one sample, sequenced in a study of blood T cell repertoires in COVID-19 (dated by TCRdb to 2018 to 2021). Receptors were amplified or captured by the immunoSEQ multiplex PCR assay. This immuneACCESS table, as held by TCRdb, lists in-frame sequences with V and J called but not all clones. Of the missing ones, under half trace to an unresolved V gene in checked studies; the others have no known cause. The table for this sample lists 250,000 to 350,000 clones; around 85% of them were counted only once. About 1.6% of the sample lies in the top ten. The sample comprised peripheral blood. Every receptor here comes from a human donor with COVID-19, enrolled during active disease. The donor label of this sample is uncertain.

The chain recombines TRBV5-1 with TRBJ2-7, with D maybe TRBD1 (6 bases). The CDR3 extends over 15 amino acids. V shed 5 bases and J shed 2 bases, with 17 bases lying between them. Germline V gives CDR1 SGHRS, CDR2 YFSETQ. CDR3: CASSSGTPNTYEQYF. The CDR3 DNA follows: TGCGCCAGCAGTTCCGGGACACCCAATACCTACGAGCAGTACTTC.

The chain uses TRBV7-9 and TRBJ1-2; TRBD1 aligns across 7 bases. Looked up from germline, CDR1 is SEHNR and CDR2 is FQNEAQ (reference sequence). The CDR3 is 14 residues long. V lost 8 bases, J lost 8 bases, and 14 bases stayed unmatched. The CDR3 region has the DNA TGTGCCAGCGCTCAGGCGGAGGGGGCGCAGGGCTACACCTTC. This sequence encodes CASAQAEGAQGYTF.

The J gene is TRBJ2-3, the V gene TRBV7-8, with TRBD2 identical over 8 bases. This CDR3 is 21 amino acids long. Trimming took 4 bases from V and 0 from J; bases not matched to a gene: 21. Germline V gene lookup returns CDR1 SGHVS and CDR2 FQNEAQ. This CDR3 reads CASSSPRQDAREDSSTDTQYF. CDR3 nucleotides: TGTGCCAGCAGCTCCCCCCGGCAGGACGCGCGGGAGGACTCTAGCACAGATACGCAGTATTTT.

The V call is TRBV28, the J call TRBJ2-5, with 8 bases fitting TRBD1. With 5 bases clipped from V and 5 bases from J, the junction kept 16 bases outside the gene matches. CDR3 size: 17 residues. Germline values: CDR1 MDHEN, CDR2 SYDVKM. The CDR3 protein is CASSPVWTGLQRETQYF. CDR3 DNA: TGTGCCAGCAGTCCTGTCTGGACAGGGCTACAAAGGGAGACCCAGTACTTC.

CDR3 loop: CASSILGSTGELFF. The DNA of the CDR3 is TGTGCCAGCAGTATCTTAGGGAGCACCGGGGAGCTGTTTTTT. The V and J genes are TRBV2 and TRBJ2-2; TRBD2 is a possible D gene (5 bases). This CDR3 region has 14 residues. Per germline, CDR1 SNHLY and CDR2 FYNNEI. V was shortened by 5 bases and J by 4 bases, with 11 bases between the two germline ends.

The rearrangement links TRBV6-5 to TRBJ1-1, with D unclear. The germline CDR1 and CDR2 sequences are MNHEY and SVGAGI. V lost 6 bases and J lost 5, with 13 bases in between. The CDR3 length is 13 residues. This CDR3 is CASSARGGTEAFF. CDR3 sequence (DNA): TGTGCCAGCAGCGCCCGAGGCGGGACTGAAGCTTTCTTT.

This chain connects TRBV28 to TRBJ2-3, with 11 bases aligning to TRBD1. The CDR3 sequence is 19 residues long. Germline CDR1 MDHEN, CDR2 SYDVKM. The ends lost 3 bases at V and 2 bases at J; junction bases unmatched: 13. The CDR3 bases are TGTGCCAGCAGTTTTGTCTTTCCCCCGGGACAGGGGGACACAGATACGCAGTATTTT. It codes for CASSFVFPPGQGDTDTQYF.

The chain's CDR3 is CASSKANRGLGTEAFF. The CDR3 DNA follows: TGTGCCAGCAGTAAAGCAAACAGGGGGCTGGGTACTGAAGCTTTCTTT. This chain links TRBV6-2 or TRBV6-3 with TRBJ1-1; 9 nucleotides line up with TRBD1. Trimming removed 5 bases from V and 5 bases from J; junction bases left unmatched: 12. CDR1 and CDR2 (germline): MNHEY, SVGEGT. The CDR3 totals 16 residues.

V usage is TRBV9 and J usage is TRBJ1-6, with D perhaps TRBD1 (5 bases). Germline assignment: CDR1 SGDLS and CDR2 YYNGEE. The V end lost 3 bases, the J end lost 6 bases, and 7 bases lay between the germline ends. The CDR3 sequence is 13 residues long. The CDR3 reads CASSAGLNSPLHF. The CDR3 bases are TGTGCCAGCAGCGCGGGACTTAATTCACCCCTCCACTTT.

The chain employs TRBV28 and TRBJ2-1, with 8 nucleotides matching TRBD2. In germline, CDR1 is MDHEN, CDR2 SYDVKM. The CDR3 runs to 16 residues. V shed 4 bases, J shed 5 bases, and the junction held 10 bases outside the gene matches. As DNA, the CDR3 is TGTGCCAGCAGTTCCTCCTCGGGGGGGATTAACAATGAGCAGTTCTTC. This encodes CASSSSSGGINNEQFF.

V usage is TRBV7-2 and J usage is TRBJ1-1; D is unresolved. The V gene's germline CDR1 is SGHTA and CDR2 FQGNSA. V lost 2 bases and J lost 1, with 8 bases in between. The CDR3 runs 14 residues. CDR3 residues: CASSLRRANTEAFF. CDR3 nucleotides: TGTGCCAGCAGCTTAAGGCGGGCGAACACTGAAGCTTTCTTT.

The CDR3 sequence: CASSHRGTYEQYF. In DNA form, the CDR3 reads TGTGCCAGCAGCCACAGGGGGACCTACGAGCAGTACTTC. The chain joins TRBV14 to TRBJ2-7; TRBD1 aligns across 7 bases. Germline loops: CDR1 SGHDN, CDR2 FVKESK. The V and J ends lost 3 bases and 2 bases, in that order; junction bases with no gene match: 1. CDR3 length: 13 residues.

The chain employs TRBV6-5 and TRBJ1-2; 8 bases line up with TRBD1. With 1 base clipped from V and 8 bases from J, the junction kept 12 bases outside the gene matches. There are 16 residues in the CDR3. Per the germline V gene, CDR1 is MNHEY and CDR2 is SVGAGI. The CDR3 reads CASSYFTGQGTGGYTF. The CDR3, as DNA: TGTGCCAGCAGTTACTTTACTGGACAGGGAACGGGCGGCTACACCTTC.

The DNA for the CDR3 is TGTGCCAGCTCACCAAGGGGTGCGGGGGGGAGCTCCTACGAGCAGTACTTC. Translating gives CASSPRGAGGSSYEQYF. The chain has TRBV18 and TRBJ2-7; 9 bases align to TRBD2. The V and J ends lost 2 bases and 0 bases, in that order; junction bases with no gene match: 8. The V gene's germline CDR1 is KGHSH and CDR2 LQKENI. CDR3 size: 17 residues.

This clone was detected a few times. The rearrangement uses TRBV18 and TRBJ1-5, with a possible D match to TRBD1 (6 bases). Germline lookup yields CDR1 KGHSH and CDR2 LQKENI. The CDR3 has 17 amino acids. V was shortened by 2 bases and J by 1 base, with 15 bases between the two germline ends. The CDR3 DNA is TGTGCCAGCTCACCAGAGACAGGTTTTGTAAGCAATCAGCCCCAGCATTTT. Its protein is CASSPETGFVSNQPQHF.

This clone has more than one count but fewer than ten. The genes are TRBV7-3 and TRBJ1-3, with D unclear. Germline V gene data show CDR1 as SGHTA and CDR2 as FQGTGA. V lost 1 base and J lost 2, with 9 bases in between. The CDR3 is 15 residues long. CDR3 in amino acids: CASSLSGEAGNTIYF. CDR3 DNA sequence: TGTGCCAGCAGCTTAAGCGGGGAAGCTGGAAACACCATATATTTT.

V and J are TRBV19 and TRBJ2-3; TRBD2 matches at 9 bases. The V gene end was trimmed by 9 bases and the J gene end by 0 bases; junction bases not matched to a gene: 7. Germline assignment: CDR1 LNHDA and CDR2 SQIVND (reference sequence). The CDR3 runs to 15 residues. CDR3 nucleotides: TGTGCCAGGCCGACTAGCGGAAATAGCACAGATACGCAGTATTTT. This sequence encodes CARPTSGNSTDTQYF.

Remarks on this clone: A read error may produce the germline difference seen at one junction end. V and J are TRBV3-1 (or the pseudogene TRBV3-2) and TRBJ2-1; TRBD2 is a possible D gene (6 bases). Germline V gene data show CDR1 as LGHDT and CDR2 as YNNKEL (reference sequence). This CDR3 has 15 amino acids. In DNA form, the CDR3 reads TGTGCCAGCAGCCGCTACCCCGGGACTTACATTGAGCAGTTCTTC. Translation gives CASSRYPGTYIEQFF.

The V and J genes are TRBV18 and TRBJ2-7; 9 bases are shared with TRBD1. The germline V gene has CDR1 KGHSH and CDR2 LQKENI. Losses at the gene ends were 6 bases for V and 2 bases for J; bases not matched to a gene: 5. CDR3 length: 14 residues. The CDR3 region is CASSPDRGAYEQYF. The CDR3 nucleotides read TGTGCCAGCTCTCCGGACAGGGGAGCCTACGAGCAGTACTTC.

This chain connects TRBV27 to TRBJ2-1, with D tentatively TRBD2 (5 bases). The CDR3 runs 14 residues. From germline, CDR1 is MNHEY and CDR2 SMNVEV (reference sequence). Trimming stripped 7 bases from V and 3 bases from J, with 13 bases between. CDR3 coding DNA: TGTGCCAGCAACACCGGAGGCGGCTACAATGAGCAGTTCTTC. This codes for CASNTGGGYNEQFF.

The chain joins TRBV30 to TRBJ1-5, with D possibly matching TRBD1 (5 bases). The germline V gene has CDR1 GTSNPN and CDR2 SVGIG (reference sequence). The ends were cut back, 2 bases at V and 5 bases at J, with 16 bases in the middle. CDR3 size: 15 residues. The CDR3 DNA follows: TGTGCCTGGAGTCCCCCGGGCAGGGCCGATCAGCCCCAGCATTTT. Translating it yields CAWSPPGRADQPQHF.

The CDR3: CSVESLAGETQYF. The CDR3 coding sequence is TGCAGCGTTGAGTCCCTAGCGGGAGAGACCCAGTACTTC. J is TRBJ2-5 and V is TRBV29-1; 8 bases line up with TRBD2. V was pared by 3 bases and J by 4 bases, with 4 bases of the junction left unmatched. The CDR3 extends over 13 amino acids. From germline, CDR1 is SQVTM and CDR2 ANQGSEA.

The chain joins TRBV24-1 to TRBJ2-3, with D possibly matching TRBD2 (6 bases). Trimming shortened V by 3 bases and J by 1 base, and 19 bases separated the two germline ends. CDR1 is KGHDR and CDR2 is SFDVKD in the germline V gene. The CDR3 covers 18 residues. The CDR3 loop is CATSDHKLAAGGTDTQYF. CDR3 DNA sequence: TGTGCCACCAGTGATCACAAACTAGCTGCCGGCGGCACAGATACGCAGTATTTT.

The rearrangement uses TRBV14 and TRBJ2-7; a weak D match, TRBD1 (5 bases). The CDR3 contains 15 residues. V was cut by 1 base and J by 0 bases, with 10 bases left in between. Germline loops: CDR1 SGHDN, CDR2 FVKESK. CDR3 region: CASSQASGASYEQYF. CDR3 sequence (DNA): TGTGCCAGCAGCCAAGCCTCTGGGGCCTCCTACGAGCAGTACTTC. The complete variable domain, with remaining parts taken from reference TRBV14 and TRBJ2-7, reads EAGVTQFPSHSVIEKGQTVTLRCDPISGHDNLYWYRRVMGKEIKFLLHFVKESKQDESGMPNNRFLAERTGGTYSTLKVQPAELEDSGVYFCASSQASGASYEQYFGPGTRLTVT.

The chain uses TRBV2 and TRBJ2-7; the D gene is possibly TRBD1 (5 bases). The V gene lost 7 bases and the J gene lost 1 base, with 11 bases spanning the gap. The CDR3 is 13 residues long. Looked up from germline, CDR1 is SNHLY and CDR2 is FYNNEI. The CDR3 is CASKGYGSYEQYF. The CDR3, as DNA: TGTGCCAGCAAGGGGTACGGTTCCTACGAGCAGTACTTC.

Points on this clone: The sample holds other DNA sequences that translate to the same CDR3. The rearrangement links TRBV3-1 (or the pseudogene TRBV3-2) to TRBJ1-2; D ambiguous. This CDR3 has 13 amino acids. Germline loops: CDR1 LGHDT, CDR2 YNNKEL (reference sequence). Trimming stripped 0 bases from V and 5 bases from J, with 7 bases between. DNA of the CDR3: TGTGCCAGCAGCCAAGAACTGGAGTATGGCTACACCTTC. This translates into CASSQELEYGYTF.

A note on this clone: The sample carries other DNA sequences with the same CDR3. This chain joins TRBV28 and TRBJ2-7; weak D call: TRBD1 (6 bases). Germline V CDR1 and CDR2: MDHEN, SYDVKM. The length of the CDR3 is 13 residues. Trimming removed 3 bases at V and 4 bases at J, with 10 bases between. As DNA, the CDR3 is TGTGCCAGCAGTTTCAGGGGCCGATACGAGCAGTACTTC. Its protein product is CASSFRGRYEQYF.

The chain uses TRBV5-4 and TRBJ2-3, with TRBD2 identical over 8 bases. The V gene end was trimmed by 3 bases and the J gene end by 3 bases; junction bases not matched to a gene: 6. The CDR3 length is 15 residues. Germline V gene data show CDR1 as SGHNT and CDR2 as YYREEE (reference sequence). Here the CDR3 DNA reads TGTGCCAGCAGCTGGGACGGACTAGCTACAGATACGCAGTATTTT. It specifies CASSWDGLATDTQYF.

The chain has TRBV7-8 and TRBJ2-4; tentatively, D is TRBD1 (5 bases). V lost 2 bases to trimming and J lost 1 base, with 12 bases between them. The CDR3 spans 16 residues. Germline loops: CDR1 SGHVS, CDR2 FQNEAQ. The chain's CDR3 is CASSLQGLDAKNIQYF. The CDR3 DNA reads as TGTGCCAGCAGCTTACAGGGTCTAGACGCCAAAAACATTCAGTACTTC.

The CDR3 DNA reads as TGTGCCAGCAGTTTATGGGGACAGAATAATTCACCCCTCCACTTT. As protein: CASSLWGQNNSPLHF. The chain links TRBV28 to TRBJ1-6; 7 bases match TRBD1. Germline CDR1 is MDHEN and CDR2 is SYDVKM. This CDR3 spans 15 amino acids. Losses at the gene ends were 0 bases for V and 5 bases for J; bases not matched to a gene: 1. Full variable domain (rest looked up from reference TRBV28 and TRBJ1-6): DVKVTQSSRYLVKRTGEKVFLECVQDMDHENMFWYRQDPGLGLRLIYFSYDVKMKEKGDIPEGYSVSREKKERFSLILESASTNQTSMYLCASSLWGQNNSPLHFGNGTRLTVT.

This clone showed up just a few times. The chain employs TRBV5-1 and TRBJ2-5; the D gene is possibly TRBD1 (6 bases). The CDR3 has 14 residues. Trimming took off 5 bases at V and 2 bases at J, with 13 bases between the two ends. Germline loops: CDR1 SGHRS, CDR2 YFSETQ. CDR3 sequence: CASRNQDRQETQYF. The DNA of the CDR3 is TGCGCCAGCAGAAATCAGGACAGACAAGAGACCCAGTACTTC.